The rows below give T cell receptor beta chains drawn from one sample of a study of beta chain features in type 1 diabetes. Assay used: immunoSEQ multiplex PCR; TCRdb lists only in-frame clones, some missing. The sample lists about 160,000 clones, about 8.3% occurring once. Sample: central memory CD4+ T cells from blood. These receptor sequences come from a woman under 30 with type 1 diabetes. Each CDR3 is given without its conserved first and last residue.

V,CDR3
TRBV7-2,ASSLGSDYEQY
TRBV7-2,ASSPWTSGSNEQF
TRBV7-9,ASSEQGGNSPLH
TRBV25-1,ASSAGNQPQH
TRBV7-2,ASSPRTSGTGDTQY
TRBV30,AWSVRDPQPQH
TRBV18,ASSHSETRVGIQY
TRBV5-5,ASSWGQSKNIQY
TRBV5-8,ASSLAGTSTDTQY
TRBV4-3,ASSQGTGGYT
TRBV5-1,ASSLGTSSPLH
TRBV7-8,ASSFTSAGYEQY
TRBV2,ASLWDSGFYEQY
TRBV7-2,ASSARGEAEAF
TRBV6-1,ASRNSGYYEQY
TRBV6-5,ASKSGVHRGYEQY
TRBV4-3,ASSQDTGRLTDTQY